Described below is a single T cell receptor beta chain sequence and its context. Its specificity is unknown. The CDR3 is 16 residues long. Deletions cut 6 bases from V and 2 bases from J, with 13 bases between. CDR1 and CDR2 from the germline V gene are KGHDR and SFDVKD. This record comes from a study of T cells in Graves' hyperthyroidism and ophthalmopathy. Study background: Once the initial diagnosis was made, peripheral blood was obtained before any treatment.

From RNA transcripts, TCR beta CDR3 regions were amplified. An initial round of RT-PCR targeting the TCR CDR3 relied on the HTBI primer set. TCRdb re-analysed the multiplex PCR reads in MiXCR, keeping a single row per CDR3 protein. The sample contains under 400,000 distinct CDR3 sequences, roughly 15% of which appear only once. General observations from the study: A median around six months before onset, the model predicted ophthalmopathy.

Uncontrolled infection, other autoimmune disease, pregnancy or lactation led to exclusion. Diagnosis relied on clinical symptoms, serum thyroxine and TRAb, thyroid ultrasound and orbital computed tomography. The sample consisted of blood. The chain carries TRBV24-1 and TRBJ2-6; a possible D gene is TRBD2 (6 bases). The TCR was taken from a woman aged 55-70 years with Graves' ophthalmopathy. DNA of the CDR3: TGTGCCACCAGTTACGGGACGGGGGCTGGGGCCAACGTCCTGACTTTC. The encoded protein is CATSYGTGAGANVLTF.